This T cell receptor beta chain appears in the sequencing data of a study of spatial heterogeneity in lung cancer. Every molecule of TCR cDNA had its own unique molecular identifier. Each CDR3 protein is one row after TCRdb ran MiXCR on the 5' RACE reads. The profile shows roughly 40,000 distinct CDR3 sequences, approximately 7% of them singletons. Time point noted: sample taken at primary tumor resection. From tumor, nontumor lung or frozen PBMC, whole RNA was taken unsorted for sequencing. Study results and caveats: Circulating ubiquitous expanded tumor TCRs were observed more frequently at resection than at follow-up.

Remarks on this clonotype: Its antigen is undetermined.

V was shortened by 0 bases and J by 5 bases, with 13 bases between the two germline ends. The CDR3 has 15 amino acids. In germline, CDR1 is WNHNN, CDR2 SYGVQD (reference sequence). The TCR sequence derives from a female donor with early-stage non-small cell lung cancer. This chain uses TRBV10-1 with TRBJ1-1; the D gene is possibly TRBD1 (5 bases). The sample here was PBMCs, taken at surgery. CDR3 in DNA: TGCGCCAGCAGTGAGTCTATTACAGGTCAGACTGAAGCTTTCTTT. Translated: CASSESITGQTEAFF.